The entry below describes one T cell receptor (beta chain). Its target is unknown. This sample was included in a study of a mutant IDH1 vaccine in newly diagnosed glioma. Study information: Patients arrived already treated with radiotherapy, temozolomide, or both, most having had both.

V lost 2 bases and J 3 bases, leaving 12 bases between the germline ends. Looked up from germline, CDR1 is SGHDT and CDR2 is YYEEEE. This CDR3 spans 14 amino acids. Study outcomes and limitations: Of all patients, about 94% showed vaccine-induced immune responses.

The sample's time point: week 35, safety follow-up. Doses consisted of 300 ug of mutant IDH1 20-mer peptide each, paired with topical imiquimod. Method: immunoSEQ multiplex PCR; TCRdb's copy keeps in-frame clones and lacks some. The repertoire holds roughly 32,000 clones, roughly three quarters seen once, with almost 9.5% in the top ten. V is TRBV5-6 and J is TRBJ2-7; either TRBD1 or TRBD2 may supply D (5 bases each). This clonotype was sampled from a woman aged 25 to 39 with glioma. Some clones in this sample may be carry-over from other donors' samples. The input for sequencing was PBMCs, taken from a glioma patient whose treatment included an IDH1 peptide vaccine. CDR3 in amino acids: CASSFGDPDYEQYF. The CDR3 nucleotides are TGTGCCAGCAGCTTCGGGGACCCTGACTACGAGCAGTACTTC.